This is a list of T cell receptor beta chains from one sample in a study of vaccination and CD4 T cells after COVID-19. No antigen has been identified for these receptors. Each CDR3 protein is one row after TCRdb ran MiXCR on the PCR reads. The sample holds roughly 5,400 distinct CDR3 sequences, about 34% seen once. Material: CD4+ T cells from blood, cultured in vitro, obtained after SARS-CoV-2 vaccination. The receptor set was obtained from a human donor who had recovered from COVID-19. CDR3s include the opening cysteine and the closing phenylalanine or tryptophan. A D gene is named only where the DNA matches it firmly. Part of the rows lack a size; the others show once, few, many or a class for expanded clones.

size,length,D,V,J,DNA,CDR3
-,13,-,TRBV18,TRBJ2-1,TGTGCCAGCTCCCCACTCAGTAACAATGAGCAGTTCTTC,CASSPLSNNEQFF
once,14,-,TRBV27,TRBJ2-1,TGTGCCAGCGGCTCACTAGTCTTCTACAATGAGCAGTTCTTC,CASGSLVFYNEQFF
-,13,-,TRBV7-2,TRBJ2-1,TGTGCCAGCAGCCCCAGGCGGGGCCTTGAGCAGTTCTTC,CASSPRRGLEQFF
-,16,TRBD1,TRBV6-5,TRBJ2-7,TGTGCCAGCAGTTACTCCGGGACAGGGGCTACCTACGAGCAGTACTTC,CASSYSGTGATYEQYF
-,13,-,TRBV11-3,TRBJ2-3,TGTGCCAGCAGCTTAGATTACACAGATACGCAGTATTTT,CASSLDYTDTQYF
-,14,-,TRBV7-9,TRBJ1-1,TGTGCCAGCAGAGGGGCTCGGGGCGGCACTGAAGCTTTCTTT,CASRGARGGTEAFF
few,15,-,TRBV6-1,TRBJ2-6,TGTGCCAGCAGTCTAGTCTCTGAGGGGGCCAACGTCCTGACTTTC,CASSLVSEGANVLTF
-,16,TRBD1,TRBV10-1,TRBJ1-3,TGCGCCAGCAGGTTAGGGGACAGTCCTTCTGGAAACACCATATATTTT,CASRLGDSPSGNTIYF
-,13,-,TRBV24-1,TRBJ2-1,TGTGCCACCAGTAGAGACAGCTACAATGAGCAGTTCTTC,CATSRDSYNEQFF
few,12,TRBD2,TRBV4-1,TRBJ2-5,TGCGCCAGCAGGGGAAGCGGGGGGACCCAGTACTTC,CASRGSGGTQYF
few,12,-,TRBV2,TRBJ2-7,TGTGCCAGCAGTCTATACAACTACGAGCAGTACTTC,CASSLYNYEQYF
-,14,-,TRBV19,TRBJ1-5,TGTGCCAGTAGTATAGTGAGAGCCCGACAGCCCCAGCATTTT,CASSIVRARQPQHF
few,16,-,TRBV6-2/TRBV6-3,TRBJ1-1,TGTGCCAGCAGTTATGGGATCCGGGAACAGAACACTGAAGCTTTCTTT,CASSYGIREQNTEAFF
-,17,-,TRBV7-2,TRBJ1-1,TGTGCCAGCAGCTTAGGTGGTGGGGCGCGTAGTTTTACTGAAGCTTTCTTT,CASSLGGGARSFTEAFF
once,19,TRBD2,TRBV5-1,TRBJ2-1,TGCGCCAGCAGCGGGGGGAACGGACTAGCGGGAGCTCTGTCCAATGAGCAGTTCTTC,CASSGGNGLAGALSNEQFF
few,18,-,TRBV20-1,TRBJ1-1,TGCAGTGCTTCCGGGACACTAAAGGGGGGCCCCATGAACACTGAAGCTTTCTTT,CSASGTLKGGPMNTEAFF
few,15,TRBD2,TRBV28,TRBJ2-7,TGTGCCAGCAGTTTACCCCTAGCGGGAGCCTACGAGCAGTACTTC,CASSLPLAGAYEQYF
-,17,-,TRBV6-4,TRBJ2-6,TGTGCCAGGTCCGGGACTCTCACAATCTCTGGGGCCAACGTCCTGACTTTC,CARSGTLTISGANVLTF
-,15,TRBD2,TRBV5-1,TRBJ2-1,TGCGCCAGCAGCTTGGTAGCTAGCGGGCGCAATGAGCAGTTCTTC,CASSLVASGRNEQFF
-,12,-,TRBV20-1,TRBJ1-5,TGCAGTACCGTTATAGGGGTTCAGCCCCAGCATTTT,CSTVIGVQPQHF
-,11,-,TRBV2,TRBJ2-5,TGTGCCAGCAGGAGAGTGGAGACCCAGTACTTC,CASRRVETQYF
-,15,-,TRBV20-1,TRBJ1-5,TGCAGTGCTAGAGGAGTAGAAAGGAGCAATCAGCCCCAGCATTTT,CSARGVERSNQPQHF
few,16,-,TRBV5-4,TRBJ1-6,TGTGCCAGCAGCCCCCAAGTGGGGGCGGATAATTCACCCCTCCACTTT,CASSPQVGADNSPLHF
-,13,-,TRBV30,TRBJ1-1,TGTGCCTGGAGTTTGCTGGGTGGCACTGAAGCTTTCTTT,CAWSLLGGTEAFF
once,16,TRBD2,TRBV19,TRBJ2-3,TGTGCCAGTAGTGTTTATCCGGGACTAGCGGAGAATACGCAGTATTTT,CASSVYPGLAENTQYF
-,14,TRBD1,TRBV11-3,TRBJ2-3,TGTGCCAGCAGCTTAGTGACAGGGACAGATACGCAGTATTTT,CASSLVTGTDTQYF
-,16,-,TRBV19,TRBJ2-7,TGTGCCAGTAGTATAGATTCGGCAGGGGCGTCCTACGAGCAGTACTTC,CASSIDSAGASYEQYF
few,14,-,TRBV6-1,TRBJ1-2,TGTGCCAGCAGTGCCCCTCAGGAGGACTATGGCTACACCTTC,CASSAPQEDYGYTF
-,13,-,TRBV30,TRBJ1-2,TGTGCCTGGAGCAGGCAACCGTCGGATGGCTACACCTTC,CAWSRQPSDGYTF
-,19,TRBD1,TRBV27,TRBJ2-5,TGTGCCAGCAGTTTATCTTCAGCAGTCTCCGGGACAGGGAAAGAGACCCAGTACTTC,CASSLSSAVSGTGKETQYF
-,14,TRBD1,TRBV7-8,TRBJ1-2,TGTGCCAGCAGCCCCCTGACAGGGGACTATGGCTACACCTTC,CASSPLTGDYGYTF
few,16,-,TRBV6-2/TRBV6-3,TRBJ2-2,TGTGCCAGCAGACCCCACAGGGAAGGTTTGACCGGGGAGCTGTTTTTT,CASRPHREGLTGELFF
-,15,TRBD1,TRBV7-9,TRBJ1-2,TGTGCCAGCAGCTTAGTCAGGCAGGGGGCGCTTGGCTACACCTTC,CASSLVRQGALGYTF
few,13,-,TRBV2,TRBJ2-5,TGTGCCAGCAGCCGACTGTTCCAAGAGACCCAGTACTTC,CASSRLFQETQYF
few,13,-,TRBV6-2/TRBV6-3,TRBJ2-1,TGTGCCAGCAGGCAGACAGTATACAATGAGCAGTTCTTC,CASRQTVYNEQFF
few,13,-,TRBV6-5,TRBJ2-5,TGTGCCAGCAGTTACAGGCCCGAAGAGACCCAGTACTTC,CASSYRPEETQYF
-,14,-,TRBV7-8,TRBJ2-7,TGTGCCAGCAGCTTAGCTGGCCTCAACTACGAGCAGTACTTC,CASSLAGLNYEQYF
few,14,TRBD1,TRBV7-2,TRBJ1-1,TGTGCCAGCAGCCCAGGGGGCGCGAGGACTGAAGCTTTCTTT,CASSPGGARTEAFF
few,12,-,TRBV10-3,TRBJ1-1,TGTGCCACACGGACACTGAACACTGAAGCTTTCTTT,CATRTLNTEAFF
few,13,TRBD1,TRBV7-2,TRBJ2-2,TGTGCCAGCAGTTACAGGGGTACCGGGGAGCTGTTTTTT,CASSYRGTGELFF
-,12,TRBD1,TRBV29-1,TRBJ1-5,TGCAGCGTGGGACAGGGGAATCAGCCCCAGCATTTT,CSVGQGNQPQHF
-,14,-,TRBV24-1,TRBJ2-7,TGTGCCACCAGTGACCAGCGAAGCTCCTACGAGCAGTACTTC,CATSDQRSSYEQYF
-,15,-,TRBV5-4,TRBJ2-7,TGTGCCAGCAGCTTGAATCCCAGGCCGTCCTACGAGCAGTACTTC,CASSLNPRPSYEQYF
-,17,-,TRBV6-5,TRBJ2-1,TGTGCCAGCAGTTCACGCGGGGTGACAGTCTCCTACAATGAGCAGTTCTTC,CASSSRGVTVSYNEQFF